The following is a T cell receptor (beta chain) sequence with its context. From germline, CDR1 is DFQATT and CDR2 SNEGSKA (reference sequence). The V segment lost 3 bases and the J segment 4 bases; nucleotides outside the gene matches: 3. The CDR3 is 14 amino acids. The source of the sample is a study of blood T cell repertoires in COVID-19. As processed by the authors: Scientists estimated how many nucleated cells there were by amplifying reference gene primers. The repertoire was sequenced with immunoSEQ multiplex PCR; TCRdb's copy has only in-frame clones and lacks some. V and J calls and clone size come straight from that table; D and trimming were deduced from the DNA. Among roughly 250,000 clones listed, just over 90% were seen once.

This rearrangement joins TRBV20-1 to TRBJ2-5; 12 bases fit TRBD2. The sample was PBMCs or T cells enriched from blood (not recorded which). This sequence originates from a middle-aged woman with acute COVID-19. The DNA of the CDR3 is TGCAGTGCTAGTGTGACTAGCGGGAGAGAGACCCAGTACTTC. Its translation is CSASVTSGRETQYF.